Following are 30 T cell receptor beta chains from one sample sequenced in a study of HIV-infected patients and healthy controls. TCRdb processed the 5' RACE reads anew with MiXCR; each CDR3 protein has one entry. The sample shows about 67,000 distinct CDR3 sequences, approximately 16% of them seen only once. Sample: CD4+ T cells from blood. These receptors were obtained from a human donor in good health.

The table lists this clonotype with a few counts. CDR3 DNA: TGCAGTGCTAGAGGTGGCAGGTTGGGGGGGGGCACTGAAGCTTTCTTT. It translates to CSARGGRLGGGTEAFF. V gene TRBV20-1 combines with J gene TRBJ1-1, with a possible D match to TRBD1 (5 bases). V dropped 1 base and J dropped 4 bases, with 19 bases sitting between them. The germline V gene has CDR1 DFQATT and CDR2 SNEGSKA (reference sequence). The CDR3 is made up of 16 amino acids.

This clonotype was counted many times. The V call is TRBV10-3, the J call TRBJ1-1; TRBD1 matches at 7 bases. Germline-derived CDR1 and CDR2 are ENHRY and SYGVKD. The CDR3 spans 11 residues. J lost 6 bases, V lost 6 bases, and 1 base had no gene match. CDR3 sequence reads: CAISGQAEAFF. The DNA of the CDR3 is TGTGCCATCAGCGGACAGGCTGAAGCTTTCTTT.

J is TRBJ2-7 and V is TRBV7-2; TRBD1 is a possible D gene (6 bases). Trimming shortened V by 1 base and J by 2 bases, and 12 bases separated the two germline ends. The germline CDR1 and CDR2 sequences are SGHTA and FQGNSA. The CDR3 extends over 15 amino acids. This CDR3 reads CASSLVRDITYEQYF. CDR3 nucleotide sequence: TGTGCCAGCAGCTTAGTGAGGGACATAACCTACGAGCAGTACTTC. Full variable domain (outside the CDR3, taken from reference TRBV7-2 and TRBJ2-7): GAGVSQSPSNKVTEKGKDVELRCDPISGHTALYWYRQSLGQGLEFLIYFQGNSAPDKSGLPSDRFSAERTGGSVSTLTIQRTQQEDSAVYLCASSLVRDITYEQYFGPGTRLTVT.

Comment on this clonotype: Just one base apart from a much larger clone, this may be a read error. The V call is TRBV28, the J call TRBJ1-1; weak D call: TRBD1 (6 bases). The CDR3 covers 16 residues. Germline assignment: CDR1 MDHEN and CDR2 SYDVKM. The germline V and J ends were trimmed by 11 bases and 0 bases, with 22 bases remaining between them. The CDR3 here is CAVAGAVNRVNTEAFF. The CDR3 coding sequence is TGTGCCGTTGCGGGGGCGGTGAACAGGGTGAACACTGAAGCTTTCTTT.

The gene calls are TRBV5-6 and TRBJ1-4; D not certain. Trimming took 2 bases from V and 4 from J, leaving 6 bases between them. Germline CDR1 and CDR2: SGHDT and YYEEEE. CDR3 length equals 13 residues. The CDR3: CASSFSVNEKLFF. Here the CDR3 DNA reads TGTGCCAGCAGCTTTTCAGTTAATGAAAAACTGTTTTTT.

There are a few counts of this clonotype. The genes are TRBV6-1 and TRBJ1-1; 8 bases are a match to TRBD1. The trim removed 7 bases at V and 6 bases at J, leaving 4 bases unmatched. The germline CDR1 and CDR2 sequences are MNHNS and SASEGT. The CDR3 totals 12 residues. CDR3 sequence reads: CASILDRAEAFF. CDR3 in DNA: TGTGCCAGCATCCTGGACAGGGCTGAAGCTTTCTTT.

In its sample, this clonotype was seen a few times. The chain carries TRBV3-1 and TRBJ2-1; D gene unclear. CDR1 LGHDT and CDR2 YNNKEL come from the germline V gene (reference sequence). V lost 1 base and J 12 bases, leaving 10 bases between the germline ends. The length of the CDR3 is 12 residues. DNA of the CDR3: TGTGCCAGCAGCCAAGGTCCGCTGGGGCAGTTCTTC. It encodes CASSQGPLGQFF.

This clonotype occurred a few times. The chain combines TRBV5-6 with TRBJ1-6, with D possibly being TRBD1 (5 bases). The V end lost 4 bases, the J end lost 10 bases, and 12 bases lay between the germline ends. The CDR3 length is 13 residues. Per germline, CDR1 SGHDT and CDR2 YYEEEE. The CDR3 DNA reads TGTGCCAGCAGCCCGGGAGGGGAGTCACCCCTCCACTTT. Translation gives CASSPGGESPLHF.

The chain carries TRBV5-1 and TRBJ2-1; a weak D match, TRBD2 (6 bases). Deletions cut 7 bases from V and 10 bases from J, with 18 bases between. CDR1 is SGHRS, CDR2 YFSETQ, per germline. The CDR3 totals 13 residues. CDR3 sequence: CASAHPPEGEQFF. CDR3 DNA: TGCGCCAGCGCCCACCCACCGGAGGGGGAGCAGTTCTTC. Together with reference TRBV5-1 and TRBJ2-1, the CDR3 gives the full variable domain: KAGVTQTPRYLIKTRGQQVTLSCSPISGHRSVSWYQQTPGQGLQFLFEYFSETQRNKGNFPGRFSGRQFSNSRSEMNVSTLELGDSALYLCASAHPPEGEQFFGPGTRLTVL.

This clonotype was seen only a few times. The chain is built from TRBV7-2 and TRBJ1-2; maybe TRBD1 (6 bases). This CDR3 has 15 amino acids. Germline V CDR1 and CDR2: SGHTA, FQGNSA. Trimming took 5 bases from V and 5 from J, leaving 18 bases between them. The CDR3 DNA is TGTGCCAGCAGCCCAGACCCTGGACAGTTTTATGGCTACACCTTC. Its translation is CASSPDPGQFYGYTF.

There are many counts of this clonotype. The chain joins TRBV12-3 or TRBV12-4 to TRBJ1-1; possible D gene TRBD1, 5 bases. The CDR3 runs to 13 residues. Deletions cut 3 bases from V and 3 bases from J, with 8 bases between. This CDR3 reads CASSFSGHTEAFF. The CDR3 nucleotides are TGTGCCAGCAGTTTTTCAGGGCACACTGAAGCTTTCTTT.

V usage is TRBV5-1 and J usage is TRBJ1-6; D call uncertain. The CDR3 is 17 amino acids. The V end was cut by 0 bases, the J end by 3 bases, with 13 bases between. The germline V gene has CDR1 SGHRS and CDR2 YFSETQ. The CDR3 loop is CASSLESKLLYNSPLHF. DNA for the CDR3: TGCGCCAGCAGCTTGGAGAGCAAACTCCTCTATAATTCACCCCTCCACTTT.

This clonotype has ten or more counts. The J gene is TRBJ2-1, the V gene TRBV2; no clear D. CDR1 SNHLY and CDR2 FYNNEI come from the germline V gene. The CDR3 contains 15 residues. V was cut by 6 bases and J by 0 bases, with 12 bases left in between. The CDR3, as DNA: TGTGCCAGCAGCCGCGACCCGAGCTCCTACAATGAGCAGTTCTTC. This translates into CASSRDPSSYNEQFF.

The sample holds many counts of this clonotype. The genes are TRBV7-2 and TRBJ2-7, with D uncertain. Trimming pared 1 base from V and 3 bases from J, leaving 10 bases between. The CDR3 has 14 residues. Germline CDR1 reads SGHTA; CDR2 reads FQGNSA. Here the CDR3 DNA reads TGTGCCAGCAGCTTAGGGTACAAGCTCTACGAGCAGTACTTC. Its translation: CASSLGYKLYEQYF.

This clonotype was detected many times. V and J are TRBV7-2 and TRBJ1-4, with no clear D. CDR1 SGHTA and CDR2 FQGNSA come from the germline V gene. CDR3 length equals 14 residues. Trimming stripped 5 bases from V and 3 bases from J, with 10 bases between. The CDR3 is CASSPVLANEKLFF. The CDR3 DNA follows: TGTGCCAGCAGCCCTGTGCTGGCTAATGAAAAACTGTTTTTT.

J is TRBJ1-5 and V is TRBV24-1; tentative D call: TRBD1 (6 bases). The length of the CDR3 is 13 residues. V lost 5 bases to trimming and J lost 6 bases, with 10 bases between them. The germline CDR1 and CDR2 sequences are KGHDR and SFDVKD. CDR3 bases: TGTGCCACCAGTGGCAGGGGAATTCAGCCCCAGCATTTT. It encodes CATSGRGIQPQHF.

Only a few counts were recorded for this clonotype. The chain carries TRBV24-1 and TRBJ2-1; no firm D call. Germline V lookup: CDR1 KGHDR, CDR2 SFDVKD. The CDR3 length is 15 residues. Trimming took 2 bases from V and 4 from J, leaving 11 bases between them. CDR3 bases: TGTGCCACCAGTGATTCGAGCCAGGTTTACAATGAGCAGTTCTTC. This sequence encodes CATSDSSQVYNEQFF.

This clonotype was recorded a few times. The rearrangement uses TRBV7-2 and TRBJ1-3, with D tentatively TRBD1 (5 bases). Germline V gives CDR1 SGHTA, CDR2 FQGNSA. The CDR3 is 17 residues long. V was trimmed by 2 bases and J by 0 bases, leaving 14 bases between them. The CDR3 bases are TGTGCCAGCAGCTTATCGGGGCCGGGCGGCTCTGGAAACACCATATATTTT. Residues: CASSLSGPGGSGNTIYF.

This sequence joins TRBV7-2 and TRBJ1-6; perhaps TRBD1 as D (5 bases). Per the germline V gene, CDR1 is SGHTA and CDR2 is FQGNSA. The CDR3 loop spans 18 amino acids. Trimming shortened V by 4 bases and J by 4 bases, and 20 bases separated the two germline ends. CDR3 coding DNA: TGTGCCAGCAGCTCGTCACAGTCGACAGTGGGATATAATTCACCCCTCCACTTT. Protein product: CASSSSQSTVGYNSPLHF.

This clonotype was observed a handful of times. V is TRBV20-1 and J is TRBJ2-1; TRBD2 matches 11 bases. Germline CDR1 DFQATT, CDR2 SNEGSKA (reference sequence). CDR3 length equals 16 residues. V shed 0 bases, J shed 2 bases, and the junction held 3 bases outside the gene matches. DNA of the CDR3: TGCAGTGCTAGAGAAGCGACTAGCGGGGCCTACAATGAGCAGTTCTTC. Its protein product is CSAREATSGAYNEQFF.

This clonotype was recorded a few times. V gene TRBV6-5 combines with J gene TRBJ2-1, with 11 positions matching TRBD1. J was trimmed by 6 bases and V by 4 bases; bases with no gene match: 5. In germline, CDR1 is MNHEY, CDR2 SVGAGI. This CDR3 contains 15 residues. Here the CDR3 DNA reads TGTGCCAGCAGTTCGGACAGGGGGCGCGTCAATGAGCAGTTCTTC. Its translation is CASSSDRGRVNEQFF.

The chain has TRBV3-1 and TRBJ2-1; D is uncertain. Trimming stripped 2 bases from V and 6 bases from J, with 5 bases between. CDR1 is LGHDT, CDR2 YNNKEL, per germline (reference sequence). The CDR3 sequence is 12 residues long. CDR3 amino acids: CASSQRRNEQFF. For the CDR3, the DNA is TGTGCCAGCAGCCAACGCCGCAATGAGCAGTTCTTC.

In its sample, this clonotype was seen many times. The chain joins TRBV28 to TRBJ1-1; D remains ambiguous. The CDR3 spans 13 residues. V lost 7 bases, J lost 4 bases, and 13 bases lay in between. CDR1 MDHEN and CDR2 SYDVKM come from the germline V gene. The CDR3 reads CASIGRLGTEAFF. The CDR3 bases are TGTGCCAGCATAGGGCGGTTAGGCACTGAAGCTTTCTTT.

In this sample, this clonotype turned up a few times. V is TRBV30 and J is TRBJ2-7; D is uncertain. Germline-derived CDR1 and CDR2 are GTSNPN and SVGIG (reference sequence). V was cut by 2 bases and J by 2 bases, with 13 bases left in between. The CDR3 runs 14 residues. The CDR3 is CAWSLGYGPYEQYF. The CDR3 region has the DNA TGTGCCTGGAGTTTAGGATATGGGCCCTACGAGCAGTACTTC.

This clonotype has only a few counts. The CDR3 is CASSEQGNTEAFF. CDR3 coding DNA: TGTGCCAGCAGTGAGCAGGGGAACACTGAAGCTTTCTTT. This chain uses TRBV6-4 with TRBJ1-1, with D perhaps matching TRBD1 (5 bases). The CDR3 is made up of 13 amino acids. Germline assignment: CDR1 MRHNA and CDR2 SNTAGT. With 3 bases removed from V and 1 base from J, the gap between germline ends came to 6 bases.

This clonotype has only a few counts. J is TRBJ1-5 and V is TRBV6-2 or TRBV6-3, with no clear D. Germline V lookup: CDR1 MNHEY, CDR2 SVGEGT. The V end was cut by 7 bases, the J end by 5 bases, with 18 bases between. CDR3 size: 15 residues. The CDR3 protein is CASNRGLNRDQPQHF. As DNA, the CDR3 is TGTGCCAGCAACCGGGGATTGAATCGGGATCAGCCCCAGCATTTT.

This clonotype was counted many times. This chain's CDR3 is CASSPRTGQGNNEQFF. CDR3 DNA sequence: TGTGCCAGCAGTCCTCGCACGGGACAGGGCAACAATGAGCAGTTCTTC. The chain recombines TRBV6-1 with TRBJ2-1; 9 nucleotides match TRBD1. The junction had 10 bases not matched to a gene; V was cut back by 5 bases and J by 5 bases. Germline V gene lookup returns CDR1 MNHNS and CDR2 SASEGT. This CDR3 has 16 residues.

The V and J genes are TRBV7-3 and TRBJ2-2; D is ambiguous. V was trimmed by 0 bases and J by 6 bases, leaving 5 bases between them. The V gene's germline CDR1 is SGHTA and CDR2 FQGTGA. The CDR3 runs 13 residues. CDR3 sequence reads: CASSLTVAGELFF. Here the CDR3 DNA reads TGTGCCAGCAGCTTAACGGTGGCCGGGGAGCTGTTTTTT. The complete variable domain, with remaining parts taken from reference TRBV7-3 and TRBJ2-2, reads GAGVSQTPSNKVTEKGKYVELRCDPISGHTALYWYRQSLGQGPEFLIYFQGTGAADDSGLPNDRFFAVRPEGSVSTLKIQRTERGDSAVYLCASSLTVAGELFFGEGSRLTVL.

The J gene is TRBJ1-4, the V gene TRBV5-1; D possibly corresponds to TRBD1 (5 bases). Germline V lookup: CDR1 SGHRS, CDR2 YFSETQ. Trimming took off 4 bases at V and 8 bases at J, with 18 bases between the two ends. The CDR3 extends over 15 amino acids. The CDR3 loop is CASSLTDTRGEKLFF. The CDR3 DNA follows: TGCGCCAGCAGCCTGACGGACACCCGAGGGGAAAAACTGTTTTTT. The full variable domain, completed using reference TRBV5-1 and TRBJ1-4, is KAGVTQTPRYLIKTRGQQVTLSCSPISGHRSVSWYQQTPGQGLQFLFEYFSETQRNKGNFPGRFSGRQFSNSRSEMNVSTLELGDSALYLCASSLTDTRGEKLFFGSGTQLSVL.

This clonotype has a count of ten or more. The chain joins TRBV2 to TRBJ2-6; D gene ambiguous. V was pared by 7 bases and J by 1 base, with 8 bases between. The CDR3 is 14 amino acids. Germline CDR1 SNHLY, CDR2 FYNNEI. CDR3 sequence: CASMLSSGANVLTF. For the CDR3, the DNA is TGTGCCAGCATGCTATCTTCTGGGGCCAACGTCCTGACTTTC. Combining the CDR3 with reference TRBV2 and TRBJ2-6 gives the whole variable domain EPEVTQTPSHQVTQMGQEVILRCVPISNHLYFYWYRQILGQKVEFLVSFYNNEISEKSEIFDDQFSVERPDGSNFTLKIRSTKLEDSAMYFCASMLSSGANVLTFGAGSRLTVL.